A single sample gave rise to the 18 T cell receptor beta chains below, sequenced in a study of spatial heterogeneity in lung cancer. From the 5' RACE reads, TCRdb called clonotypes with MiXCR, one entry per CDR3 protein. The sample has roughly 79,000 distinct CDR3 sequences; around 12% are singletons. The sample's time point: sample taken at primary tumor resection. Unsorted whole RNA from tumor, nontumor lung or frozen PBMC underwent sequencing. Sequenced material: PBMCs, taken at surgery. The receptors here all came from a male donor with early-stage non-small cell lung cancer.

The V and J genes are TRBV7-2 and TRBJ2-1, with TRBD2 identical over 13 bases. V lost 1 base and J lost 7; bases outside the gene matches: 7. The CDR3 length is 17 residues. Germline values: CDR1 SGHTA, CDR2 FQGNSA. The CDR3 DNA follows: TGTGCCAGCAGCTTAGGGGGACTAGCGGGGTTGGGGAATGAGCAGTTCTTC. This encodes CASSLGGLAGLGNEQFF.

The sample holds a few counts of this clonotype. This sequence joins TRBV29-1 and TRBJ2-7; D unresolved. The CDR3 has 13 amino acids. V gave up 4 bases and J gave up 5 bases, with 15 bases separating them. Per the germline V gene, CDR1 is SQVTM and CDR2 is ANQGSEA. The CDR3 nucleotides read TGCAGCGTTGTAGATAGGGCCGATAACGAGCAGTACTTC. Protein: CSVVDRADNEQYF.

This chain connects TRBV2 to TRBJ1-1; no clear D. Germline values: CDR1 SNHLY, CDR2 FYNNEI. V lost 3 bases to trimming and J lost 1 base, with 6 bases between them. The CDR3 has 13 residues. DNA of the CDR3: TGTGCCAGCAGTGATGGAGGGAACACTGAAGCTTTCTTT. Its translation is CASSDGGNTEAFF.

This clonotype appeared many times. The chain has TRBV24-1 and TRBJ1-2; D uncertain. This CDR3 region has 14 residues. V gave up 4 bases and J gave up 2 bases, with 10 bases separating them. Germline CDR1 reads KGHDR; CDR2 reads SFDVKD. The CDR3 sequence is CATSDPGRNYGYTF. The CDR3 nucleotides are TGTGCCACCAGTGACCCCGGAAGAAACTATGGCTACACCTTC.

In regard to this clonotype: A read error may be the cause here, since a much bigger clone is one base away. V usage is TRBV12-3 or TRBV12-4 and J usage is TRBJ1-3, with D perhaps matching TRBD1 (6 bases). The CDR3 extends over 16 amino acids. For the CDR3, the DNA is TGTGCCAGCAGGCTCGAAGGGGGGTTCACGGGAAACACCACATATTTT. Its protein is CASRLEGGFTGNTTYF.

This clonotype was recorded a few times. The V gene is TRBV6-2 or TRBV6-3, the J gene TRBJ2-7; TRBD1 might be the D (6 bases). Germline values: CDR1 MNHEY, CDR2 SVGEGT. Trimming took off 2 bases at V and 6 bases at J, with 8 bases between the two ends. The CDR3 extends over 12 amino acids. The CDR3 spells CASSYTGSEQYF. CDR3 DNA: TGTGCCAGCAGTTACACAGGGAGCGAGCAGTACTTC.

This clonotype has a handful of counts. The chain is built from TRBV7-8 and TRBJ2-1, with D maybe TRBD1 (6 bases). This CDR3 has 17 amino acids. Trimming left V 5 bases short and J 1 base short, with 18 bases between. Germline V lookup: CDR1 SGHVS, CDR2 FQNEAQ. The CDR3 DNA sequence: TGTGCCAGCAGCCCGTCTCCAGGGGATGAGTCCTACAATGAGCAGTTCTTC. Its protein product is CASSPSPGDESYNEQFF.

This clonotype was counted many times. The chain has TRBV29-1 and TRBJ1-1; the D gene is possibly TRBD1 (5 bases). V gave up 5 bases and J gave up 11 bases, with 21 bases separating them. The V gene's germline CDR1 is SQVTM and CDR2 ANQGSEA. There are 13 residues in the CDR3. The CDR3, as DNA: TGCAGCGTTTCCCCCGCGGGGGTCGAAAGGGCTTTCTTT. Its translation: CSVSPAGVERAFF.

This clonotype was picked up a small number of times. The chain is built from TRBV20-1 and TRBJ2-7, with 8 bases identical to TRBD2. Per the germline V gene, CDR1 is DFQATT and CDR2 is SNEGSKA (reference sequence). With V trimmed by 5 bases and J by 0 bases, 3 bases remained unmatched. This CDR3 region has 13 residues. The DNA of the CDR3 is TGCAGTGCTGAGCGGGGGAGCTCCTACGAGCAGTACTTC. Its translation: CSAERGSSYEQYF.

Many counts were recorded for this clonotype. The rearrangement links TRBV2 to TRBJ1-1, with 8 bases that match TRBD1. Germline V gene lookup returns CDR1 SNHLY and CDR2 FYNNEI. Unmatched junction bases numbered 6, after V lost 5 bases and J lost 7 bases. CDR3 length: 13 residues. This CDR3 reads CASSSGGWNEAFF. CDR3 DNA sequence: TGTGCCAGCAGTTCAGGGGGCTGGAATGAAGCTTTCTTT.

This clonotype appeared a few times. This chain connects TRBV6-6 to TRBJ1-4; 9 bases match TRBD1. Germline CDR1 MNHNY, CDR2 SVGAGI (reference sequence). Trimming took 6 bases from V and 0 from J; bases not matched to a gene: 5. The CDR3 loop spans 16 amino acids. The CDR3 nucleotides read TGTGCCAGCAGCCGGGACAGGGATGCAACTAATGAAAAACTGTTTTTT. It yields the protein CASSRDRDATNEKLFF.

The CDR3 reads CASSQEGALTQYF. CDR3 DNA: TGTGCCAGCAGCCAAGAGGGGGCGCTGACCCAGTACTTC. The rearrangement joins TRBV14 to TRBJ2-5, with D tentatively TRBD1 (6 bases). The CDR3 consists of 13 residues. In germline, CDR1 is SGHDN, CDR2 FVKESK. V gave up 0 bases and J gave up 7 bases, with 9 bases separating them.

The chain combines TRBV3-1 with TRBJ1-6; D uncertain. The germline gives CDR1 LGHDT, CDR2 YNNKEL (reference sequence). This CDR3 region has 13 residues. Trimming took off 0 bases at V and 10 bases at J, with 7 bases between the two ends. CDR3 nucleotide sequence: TGTGCCAGCAGCCAAGAGAGGCACTCACCCCTCCACTTT. The encoded protein is CASSQERHSPLHF. Full variable domain (missing parts from reference TRBV3-1 and TRBJ1-6): DTAVSQTPKYLVTQMGNDKSIKCEQNLGHDTMYWYKQDSKKFLKIMFSYNNKELIINETVPNRFSPKSPDKAHLNLHINSLELGDSAVYFCASSQERHSPLHFGNGTRLTVT.

This clonotype was seen a few times. J is TRBJ2-5 and V is TRBV27; the match to TRBD2 covers 7 bases. With V trimmed by 6 bases and J by 4 bases, 5 bases remained unmatched. Looked up from germline, CDR1 is MNHEY and CDR2 is SMNVEV (reference sequence). The CDR3 covers 13 residues. CDR3 protein: CASRSAGRETQYF. DNA for the CDR3: TGTGCCAGCAGATCAGCGGGAAGAGAGACCCAGTACTTC.

The sample holds a few counts of this clonotype. The rearrangement joins TRBV9 to TRBJ2-1, with unresolved D. Germline assignment: CDR1 SGDLS and CDR2 YYNGEE. The CDR3 spans 12 residues. Trimming pared 0 bases from V and 10 bases from J, leaving 8 bases between. CDR3 in amino acids: CASSVAPGEQFF. CDR3 DNA sequence: TGTGCCAGCAGCGTAGCGCCCGGAGAGCAGTTCTTC.

The chain recombines TRBV6-2 or TRBV6-3 with TRBJ2-1, with D perhaps matching TRBD2 (6 bases). V lost 0 bases to trimming and J lost 8 bases, with 20 bases between them. There are 17 residues in the CDR3. From germline, CDR1 is MNHEY and CDR2 SVGEGT. In DNA, the CDR3 is TGTGCCAGCAGTTACTCTGGAGGTGGAGGGCGTTACGATGAGCAGTTCTTC. This translates into CASSYSGGGGRYDEQFF.

The chain employs TRBV5-1 and TRBJ2-1, with TRBD1 matching over 8 bases. CDR1 and CDR2 (germline): SGHRS, YFSETQ. V lost 0 bases to trimming and J lost 15 bases; unmatched junction nucleotides: 17. The CDR3 is 16 amino acids. The CDR3 reads CASSLDSGQDPHRGFF. In nucleotides, the CDR3 is TGCGCCAGCAGCTTGGACTCGGGACAGGACCCTCACAGGGGGTTCTTC.

This chain connects TRBV2 to TRBJ1-2; 12 bases are a match to TRBD1. Germline CDR1 is SNHLY and CDR2 is FYNNEI. V gave up 6 bases and J gave up 8 bases; unmatched junction bases: 7. The CDR3 sequence is 14 residues long. Written as DNA, the CDR3 is TGTGCCAGCAGGGGGGACAGGGGGCTGGGCGGCTACACCTTC. Its translation: CASRGDRGLGGYTF. The full variable domain, rest sourced from reference TRBV2 and TRBJ1-2, is EPEVTQTPSHQVTQMGQEVILRCVPISNHLYFYWYRQILGQKVEFLVSFYNNEISEKSEIFDDQFSVERPDGSNFTLKIRSTKLEDSAMYFCASRGDRGLGGYTFGSGTRLTVV.